Each of the 31 T cell receptor beta chains below was sequenced from the same sample in a study of T cells in localized non-small cell lung cancer (dated by TCRdb to 2019 to 2021). To prepare the library, the immunoSEQ multiplex PCR assay was applied. Not all clones reach the TCRdb copy of this immuneACCESS table, which keeps in-frame sequences only. Checked studies attribute under half of the gap to unresolved V genes and leave the rest unexplained. The sample contains about 2,100 clones, 15% to 20% of them found a single time. The ten biggest clones cover around an eighth of the sample. Sequencing used normal lung tissue next to the tumor, obtained before any cancer treatment. These receptors all stem from a male donor older than 55 with stage I non-small cell lung cancer.

The chain joins TRBV28 to TRBJ2-7; 16 bases line up with TRBD2. Germline V gene lookup returns CDR1 MDHEN and CDR2 SYDVKM. V trimming: 6 bases; J trimming: 4 bases; junction bases outside the gene matches: 6. This CDR3 is built from 16 residues. CDR3 loop: CASSGMGLAGGYEQYF. For the CDR3, the DNA is TGTGCCAGCAGCGGAATGGGACTAGCGGGGGGGTACGAGCAGTACTTC.

This clone is termed large. The chain links TRBV6-8 to TRBJ2-7, with D perhaps TRBD2 (5 bases). The CDR3 covers 14 residues. Germline loops: CDR1 MNHGY, CDR2 SAAAGT. V was cut by 6 bases and J by 7 bases, with 19 bases left in between. The CDR3, as DNA: TGTGCCAGCAGAGGAGTCGGAGGTCCGGGGGAGCAGTACTTC. This codes for CASRGVGGPGEQYF.

The V and J genes are TRBV11-3 and TRBJ1-2; TRBD1 might be the D (5 bases). Germline CDR1 is SGHNT and CDR2 is YENEEA. V lost 1 base to trimming and J lost 8 bases, with 17 bases between them. The CDR3 length is 15 residues. This chain's CDR3 is CASSLGGTAREGYTF. The CDR3 DNA reads TGTGCCAGCAGCTTAGGGGGGACGGCGAGAGAAGGCTACACCTTC.

In its sample, this clone was seen a few times. This chain links TRBV6-8 with TRBJ1-1; D gene unclear. The V gene's germline CDR1 is MNHGY and CDR2 SAAAGT. The CDR3 loop spans 12 amino acids. Trimming took 6 bases from V and 2 from J, leaving 7 bases between them. CDR3 amino acids: CASRAGNTEAFF. CDR3 nucleotides: TGTGCCAGCAGGGCAGGAAACACTGAAGCTTTCTTT.

This clone turned up a few times. The chain employs TRBV7-1 and TRBJ2-7; 10 nucleotides align to TRBD1. TRBV7-1 is an open reading frame whose function is uncertain. The CDR3 has 13 amino acids. With V trimmed by 3 bases and J by 7 bases, 3 bases remained unmatched. In nucleotides, the CDR3 is TGTGCCAGCAGCTCGAGGACAGGGGGAGAGCAGTACTTC. It specifies CASSSRTGGEQYF.

This chain uses TRBV5-1 with TRBJ2-5; D ambiguous. CDR3 length: 15 amino acids. The V end was cut by 0 bases, the J end by 0 bases, with 9 bases between. CDR1 is SGHRS, CDR2 YFSETQ, per germline. The CDR3 DNA follows: TGCGCCAGCAGCTTGGCCGGTGAATACCAAGAGACCCAGTACTTC. It yields the protein CASSLAGEYQETQYF.

The J gene is TRBJ1-1, the V gene TRBV30; tentative D call: TRBD1 (5 bases). The CDR3 totals 13 residues. The V end was cut by 1 base, the J end by 1 base, with 7 bases between. Germline CDR1 and CDR2: GTSNPN and SVGIG (reference sequence). CDR3 protein: CAWSEGWNTEAFF. The DNA for the CDR3 is TGTGCCTGGAGTGAGGGGTGGAACACTGAAGCTTTCTTT.

V and J are TRBV19 and TRBJ1-1; TRBD1 matches 9 bases. This CDR3 is 14 amino acids long. CDR1 is LNHDA and CDR2 is SQIVND in the germline V gene (reference sequence). J was trimmed by 2 bases and V by 5 bases; bases with no gene match: 3. CDR3 region: CASSRDRANTEAFF. Here the CDR3 DNA reads TGTGCCAGTAGTCGGGACAGGGCTAACACTGAAGCTTTCTTT.

V and J are TRBV18 and TRBJ2-7; the match to TRBD1 covers 10 bases. J lost 5 bases, V lost 3 bases, and 7 bases had no gene match. CDR3 length equals 15 residues. The germline gives CDR1 KGHSH, CDR2 LQKENI. As DNA, the CDR3 is TGTGCCAGCTCACCTACGCGGACAGGGGGAAACGAGCAGTACTTC. Its translation is CASSPTRTGGNEQYF.

Within the sample, this clone is medium-sized. The genes are TRBV4-1 and TRBJ2-7; tentative D call: TRBD2 (6 bases). CDR3 length: 15 amino acids. Germline V gene data show CDR1 as MGHRA and CDR2 as YSYEKL. V lost 1 base and J lost 1, with 11 bases in between. CDR3 in amino acids: CASSQAPGLSYEQYF. The CDR3 nucleotides read TGCGCCAGCAGCCAAGCCCCGGGACTTTCCTACGAGCAGTACTTC.

This chain uses TRBV15 with TRBJ2-3; maybe TRBD1 (5 bases). Germline CDR1 reads LNHNV; CDR2 reads YYDKDF (reference sequence). The CDR3 covers 14 residues. V was cut by 3 bases and J by 2 bases, with 9 bases left in between. The DNA for the CDR3 is TGTGCCACCAGCAGGAAGACAGACACAGATACGCAGTATTTT. Amino acid sequence: CATSRKTDTDTQYF.

This clone is medium-sized (0.01 to 0.1%). The chain is built from TRBV11-3 and TRBJ1-2; tentatively, D is TRBD1 (5 bases). The V and J ends lost 6 bases and 6 bases respectively, with 17 bases between them. Germline assignment: CDR1 SGHNT and CDR2 YENEEA. The CDR3 runs 14 residues. CDR3 sequence reads: CASRLTGGADGYTF. CDR3 bases: TGTGCCAGCAGACTTACAGGAGGGGCCGATGGCTACACCTTC.

V is TRBV11-3 and J is TRBJ2-7, with 7 bases matching TRBD2. Trimming took 5 bases from V and 1 from J; bases not matched to a gene: 20. This CDR3 is built from 19 residues. CDR1 and CDR2 from the germline V gene are SGHNT and YENEEA. The chain's CDR3 is CASSDSRSQTSRLSYEQYF. Written as DNA, the CDR3 is TGTGCCAGCAGCGATAGTCGATCCCAGACTAGCCGGTTATCCTACGAGCAGTACTTC.

This clone is categorized as medium-sized. The chain uses TRBV9 and TRBJ1-5; no reliable D call. This CDR3 comprises 13 residues. Deletions cut 6 bases from V and 11 bases from J, with 18 bases between. The germline CDR1 and CDR2 sequences are SGDLS and YYNGEE. CDR3 coding DNA: TGTGCCAGCACCGGACCTGTTGGCGGGGCCCAGCATTTT. This gives the protein CASTGPVGGAQHF. The full variable domain, completed using reference TRBV9 and TRBJ1-5, is DSGVTQTPKHLITATGQRVTLRCSPRSGDLSVYWYQQSLDQGLQFLIQYYNGEERAKGNILERFSAQQFPDLHSELNLSSLELGDSALYFCASTGPVGGAQHFGDGTRLSIL.

This clone is large by share. J is TRBJ1-2 and V is TRBV12-5; TRBD1 matches at 9 bases. Germline V gene data show CDR1 as LGHNT and CDR2 as FRNRAP. This CDR3 region has 16 residues. The CDR3 nucleotides read TGTGCCAGCACTGCCACCGGGACAGGGATCGGGTATGGCTACACCTTC. The encoded protein is CASTATGTGIGYGYTF.

The V call is TRBV14, the J call TRBJ2-7, with D perhaps assigned TRBD1 or TRBD2 (5 bases each). Trimming took off 2 bases at V and 2 bases at J, with 13 bases between the two ends. CDR3 size: 15 residues. Germline CDR1 reads SGHDN; CDR2 reads FVKESK. CDR3: CASSQRPGSAYEQYF. CDR3 DNA sequence: TGTGCCAGCAGCCAACGCCCAGGGAGTGCCTACGAGCAGTACTTC. Full variable domain (rest looked up from reference TRBV14 and TRBJ2-7): EAGVTQFPSHSVIEKGQTVTLRCDPISGHDNLYWYRRVMGKEIKFLLHFVKESKQDESGMPNNRFLAERTGGTYSTLKVQPAELEDSGVYFCASSQRPGSAYEQYFGPGTRLTVT.

This clone was observed a few times. The chain joins TRBV11-3 to TRBJ2-3; TRBD2 matches at 8 bases. CDR3 size: 16 residues. V was pared by 3 bases and J by 0 bases, with 5 bases of the junction left unmatched. The V gene's germline CDR1 is SGHNT and CDR2 YENEEA. The CDR3 loop reads CASSFGAGASTDTQYF. The DNA of the CDR3 is TGTGCCAGCAGCTTTGGAGCGGGGGCCAGCACAGATACGCAGTATTTT.

The V and J genes are TRBV12-5 and TRBJ2-3; D call uncertain. Germline V gives CDR1 LGHNT, CDR2 FRNRAP. The CDR3 contains 11 residues. V lost 5 bases, J lost 11 bases, and 11 bases lay in between. The CDR3 reads CASGMDLGQYF. Here the CDR3 DNA reads TGTGCTAGTGGTATGGACCTTGGGCAGTATTTT. The variable domain in full, with the rest retrieved from reference TRBV12-5 and TRBJ2-3, is DARVTQTPRHKVTEMGQEVTMRCQPILGHNTVFWYRQTMMQGLELLAYFRNRAPLDDSGMPKDRFSAEMPDATLATLKIQPSEPRDSAVYFCASGMDLGQYFGPGTRLTVL.

The chain is built from TRBV19 and TRBJ2-1; 9 positions match TRBD1. CDR1 and CDR2 from the germline V gene are LNHDA and SQIVND (reference sequence). This CDR3 contains 13 residues. V lost 6 bases, J lost 7 bases, and 4 bases stayed unmatched. The CDR3 loop is CASRGQGRNEQFF. In DNA form, the CDR3 reads TGTGCCAGTAGAGGACAGGGGAGGAATGAGCAGTTCTTC.

This clone has just a few counts. The chain uses TRBV9 and TRBJ1-5; no clear D gene. Germline V CDR1 and CDR2: SGDLS, YYNGEE. The CDR3 has 13 amino acids. Trimming removed 6 bases at V and 6 bases at J, with 13 bases between. The CDR3 reads CASNEAVSQPQHF. The CDR3 DNA reads as TGTGCCAGCAATGAGGCGGTAAGTCAGCCCCAGCATTTT.

This clone was observed a few times. The J gene is TRBJ1-1, the V gene TRBV28; D might be TRBD1 (5 bases). V was cut by 9 bases and J by 2 bases, with 22 bases left in between. This CDR3 is 16 amino acids long. Germline-derived CDR1 and CDR2 are MDHEN and SYDVKM. The CDR3 sequence: CARQKNSGGGNTEAFF. The CDR3 nucleotides are TGTGCCAGACAAAAAAATTCTGGGGGGGGAAACACTGAAGCTTTCTTT.

By frequency in the sample, this clone is medium-sized. The chain uses TRBV6-8 and TRBJ2-7; D gene uncertain. The CDR3 contains 13 residues. Deletions cut 2 bases from V and 4 bases from J, with 9 bases between. Germline V gene lookup returns CDR1 MNHGY and CDR2 SAAAGT. The DNA of the CDR3 is TGTGCCAGCAGTTACGGCAGGAATTACGAGCAGTACTTC. It yields the protein CASSYGRNYEQYF.

This chain connects TRBV9 to TRBJ2-5; TRBD1 agrees at 8 bases. J was trimmed by 1 base and V by 3 bases; bases with no gene match: 2. This CDR3 region has 14 residues. CDR1 and CDR2 (germline): SGDLS, YYNGEE. The CDR3 nucleotides read TGTGCCAGCAGCGCTACAGGGGGCCAAGAGACCCAGTACTTC. Its protein product is CASSATGGQETQYF. Based on the CDR3 plus reference TRBV9 and TRBJ2-5, the full variable domain is DSGVTQTPKHLITATGQRVTLRCSPRSGDLSVYWYQQSLDQGLQFLIQYYNGEERAKGNILERFSAQQFPDLHSELNLSSLELGDSALYFCASSATGGQETQYFGPGTRLLVL.

This chain connects TRBV18 to TRBJ1-1, with no clear D. The V end lost 5 bases, the J end lost 0 bases, and 7 bases lay between the germline ends. Per the germline V gene, CDR1 is KGHSH and CDR2 is LQKENI. This CDR3 spans 13 amino acids. The CDR3 DNA follows: TGTGCCAGCTCAAGCGGGATGAACACTGAAGCTTTCTTT. It translates to CASSSGMNTEAFF.

This clone was seen a few times. This rearrangement joins TRBV1 to TRBJ2-1; TRBD2, the table's D call, lacks a check against the DNA. TRBV1 is given as a pseudogene. The CDR3 has 15 residues. The CDR3 region is CASSPRLARVNEQFF. CDR3 bases: TGCGCCAGCAGCCCGCGATTGGCGAGGGTTAATGAGCAGTTCTTC.

This clone was picked up a small number of times. The sample has other DNA sequences that encode this CDR3 too. The genes are TRBV6-8 and TRBJ1-1, with D possibly being TRBD1 (5 bases). Germline V gives CDR1 MNHGY, CDR2 SAAAGT. The ends were cut back, 5 bases at V and 4 bases at J, with 11 bases in the middle. The CDR3 runs to 13 residues. CDR3 nucleotides: TGTGCCAGCAGTGGGCAGGGCCCCACTGAAGCTTTCTTT. Amino acids: CASSGQGPTEAFF.

The chain is built from TRBV19 and TRBJ1-2; D gene uncertain. The CDR3 has 14 amino acids. V was trimmed by 3 bases and J by 5 bases, leaving 13 bases between them. CDR1 and CDR2 (germline): LNHDA, SQIVND (reference sequence). The CDR3 DNA is TGTGCCAGTAGTATTGATAACGATTTATATGGCTACACCTTC. It specifies CASSIDNDLYGYTF.

A few counts support this clone. The V call is TRBV11-3, the J call TRBJ2-1; D is perhaps TRBD1 (6 bases). The germline gives CDR1 SGHNT, CDR2 YENEEA. V shed 6 bases and J shed 5 bases, with 14 bases lying between them. This CDR3 comprises 14 residues. The CDR3 DNA sequence: TGTGCCAGCAGGTACAGGGTCGGGCACAATGAGCAGTTCTTC. Protein: CASRYRVGHNEQFF. Drawing the rest from reference TRBV11-3 and TRBJ2-1, the complete variable domain is EAGVVQSPRYKIIEKKQPVAFWCNPISGHNTLYWYLQNLGQGPELLIRYENEEAVDDSQLPKDRFSAERLKGVDSTLKIQPAELGDSAVYLCASRYRVGHNEQFFGPGTRLTVL.

Ten or more counts support this clone. The chain couples TRBV11-3 to TRBJ1-5; tentatively, D is TRBD1 (6 bases). V was clipped by 1 base and J by 7 bases, with 11 bases between them. CDR1 is SGHNT, CDR2 YENEEA, per germline. The CDR3 has 14 amino acids. CDR3 DNA: TGTGCCAGCAGCTTAGGGGGGGCTATCCAGCCCCAGCATTTT. It yields the protein CASSLGGAIQPQHF.

V usage is TRBV11-3 and J usage is TRBJ2-1, with 13 positions matching TRBD2. The length of the CDR3 is 15 residues. V shed 4 bases, J shed 6 bases, and the junction held 3 bases outside the gene matches. Germline loops: CDR1 SGHNT, CDR2 YENEEA. CDR3 DNA: TGTGCCAGCAGCTCGGGACTAGCGGGAATCAATGAGCAGTTCTTC. This codes for CASSSGLAGINEQFF.

This clone occurred once. The chain links TRBV5-1 to TRBJ1-1; D remains unclear. The V end was cut by 2 bases, the J end by 3 bases, with 11 bases between. Per germline, CDR1 SGHRS and CDR2 YFSETQ. The CDR3 is 14 residues long. CDR3 loop: CASSLQVGDTEAFF. As DNA, the CDR3 is TGCGCCAGCAGCTTACAAGTCGGGGACACTGAAGCTTTCTTT.